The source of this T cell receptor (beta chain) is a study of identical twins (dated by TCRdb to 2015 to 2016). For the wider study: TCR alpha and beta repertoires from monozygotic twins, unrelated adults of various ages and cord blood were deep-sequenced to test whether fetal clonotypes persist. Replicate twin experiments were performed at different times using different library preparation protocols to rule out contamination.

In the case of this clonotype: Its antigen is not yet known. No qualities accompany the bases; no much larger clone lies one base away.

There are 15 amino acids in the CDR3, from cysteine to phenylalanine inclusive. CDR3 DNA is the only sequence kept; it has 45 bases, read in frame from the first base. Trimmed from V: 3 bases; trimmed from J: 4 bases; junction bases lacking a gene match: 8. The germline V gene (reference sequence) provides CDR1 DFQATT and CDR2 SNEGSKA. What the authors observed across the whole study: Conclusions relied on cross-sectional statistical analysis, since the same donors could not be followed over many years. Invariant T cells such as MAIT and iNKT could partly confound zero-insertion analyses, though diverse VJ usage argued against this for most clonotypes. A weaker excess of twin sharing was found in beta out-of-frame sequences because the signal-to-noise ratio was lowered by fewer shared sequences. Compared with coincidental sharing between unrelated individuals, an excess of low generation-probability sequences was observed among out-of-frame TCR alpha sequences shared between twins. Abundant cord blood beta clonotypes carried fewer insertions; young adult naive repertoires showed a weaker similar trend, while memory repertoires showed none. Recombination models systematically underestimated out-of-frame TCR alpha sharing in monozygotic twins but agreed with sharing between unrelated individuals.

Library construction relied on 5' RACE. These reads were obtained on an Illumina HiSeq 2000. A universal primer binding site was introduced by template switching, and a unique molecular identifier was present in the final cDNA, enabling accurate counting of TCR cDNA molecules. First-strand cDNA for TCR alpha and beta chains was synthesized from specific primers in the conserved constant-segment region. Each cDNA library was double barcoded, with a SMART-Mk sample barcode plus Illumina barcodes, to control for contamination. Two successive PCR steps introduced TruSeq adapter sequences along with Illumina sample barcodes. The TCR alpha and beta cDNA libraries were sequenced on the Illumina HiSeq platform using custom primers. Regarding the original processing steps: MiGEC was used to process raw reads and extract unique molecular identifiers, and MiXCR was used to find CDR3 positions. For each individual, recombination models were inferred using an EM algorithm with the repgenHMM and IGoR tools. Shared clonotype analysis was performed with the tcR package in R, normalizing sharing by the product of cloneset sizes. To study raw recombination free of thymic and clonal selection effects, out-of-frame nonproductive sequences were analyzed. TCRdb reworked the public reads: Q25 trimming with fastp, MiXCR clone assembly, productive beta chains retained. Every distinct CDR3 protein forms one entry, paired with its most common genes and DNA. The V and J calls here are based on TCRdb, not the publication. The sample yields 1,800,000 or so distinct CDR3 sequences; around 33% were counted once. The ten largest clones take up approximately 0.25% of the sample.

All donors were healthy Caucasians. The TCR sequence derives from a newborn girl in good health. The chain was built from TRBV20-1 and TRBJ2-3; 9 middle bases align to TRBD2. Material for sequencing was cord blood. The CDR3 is CSASLPGLAPDTQYF. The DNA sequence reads TGCAGTGCTAGTTTGCCGGGACTAGCCCCAGATACGCAGTATTTT.